The present TCR beta chain was sequenced within a study of T cell repertoires in cytomegalovirus infection. The overall study: CMV infection plus the matching HLA type was flagged by public TCR beta signatures.

Each CDR3 protein is one row after TCRdb ran MiXCR on the reads. The sample records 65,000 to 85,000 distinct CDR3 sequences, about 26% being singletons. Trimming cost V 4 bases and J 4 bases; bases outside gene matches: 6. The CDR3 contains 17 residues. Per the germline V gene, CDR1 is LNHDA and CDR2 is SQIVND (reference sequence). This clonotype has a handful of counts. Its target is unknown. Findings of the study overall: HLA-C-restricted TCR beta clonotypes specific for CMV led the ex vivo response.

This chain connects TRBV19 to TRBJ2-3; 15 bases align to TRBD2. The material was CD8+ T cells from cultured PBMCs, obtained from culture after CMV antigen stimulation. The source is a human donor in good health (CMV status not recorded). Some clones in this sample may be carry-over from other donors' samples. The CDR3, as DNA: TGTGCCAGTAGTAGCCTGGGACTAGCGGGGGGCCCAGATACGCAGTATTTT. Translated, it gives CASSSLGLAGGPDTQYF.